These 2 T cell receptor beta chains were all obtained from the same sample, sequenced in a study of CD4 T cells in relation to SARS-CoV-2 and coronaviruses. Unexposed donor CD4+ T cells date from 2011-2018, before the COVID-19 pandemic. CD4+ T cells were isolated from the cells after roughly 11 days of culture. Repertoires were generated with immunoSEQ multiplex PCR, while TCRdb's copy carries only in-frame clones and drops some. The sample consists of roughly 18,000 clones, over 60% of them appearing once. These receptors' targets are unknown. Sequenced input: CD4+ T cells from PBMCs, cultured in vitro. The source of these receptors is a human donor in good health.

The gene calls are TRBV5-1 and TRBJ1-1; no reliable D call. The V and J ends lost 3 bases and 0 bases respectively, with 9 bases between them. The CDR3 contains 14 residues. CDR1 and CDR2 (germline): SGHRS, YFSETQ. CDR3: CASSWGRMNTEAFF. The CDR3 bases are TGCGCCAGCAGCTGGGGTAGGATGAACACTGAAGCTTTCTTT.

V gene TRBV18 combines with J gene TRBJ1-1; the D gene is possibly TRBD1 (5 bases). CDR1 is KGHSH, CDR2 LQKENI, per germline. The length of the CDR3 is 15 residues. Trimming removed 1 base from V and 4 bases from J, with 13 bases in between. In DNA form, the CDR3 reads TGTGCCAGCTCACCACTCAGGGTTGATGGCACTGAAGCTTTCTTT. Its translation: CASSPLRVDGTEAFF.